This T cell receptor (beta chain) was documented in a study of tumor-infiltrating lymphocytes in primary liver carcinoma. Study-level background: Stage T1-T3 N0M0 and a size of about 4 to 10 cm characterized the tumors. General study points: Representation across all five tumor regions was limited to only about 8-25% of top clones.

CDR1 LGHNA and CDR2 YSLEER come from the germline V gene. This CDR3 is 17 amino acids long. Co-extraction of both nucleic acids (RNA and DNA) used roughly 20-34 mg of unsorted bulk tissue. Donors underwent surgery for histopathologically diagnosed primary liver carcinoma. From roughly 470 ng total RNA, TCR beta cDNA was generated with a primer in the constant region. Nested multiplex PCR, run for three rounds with slightly modified ARM-PCR, yielded TCR beta libraries. In the first two PCR rounds, TRBV1-TRBV30 forward primers were paired with a C-beta reverse primer, and each round lasted approximately 9 cycles. Each CDR3 protein is one row after TCRdb ran MiXCR on the multiplex PCR reads. The sample lists about 210,000 distinct CDR3 sequences; 85% were seen once. The sample holds one count of this clonotype. Its target is not known. One end of the junction fails to match germline, which may point to a read error.

The TCR originated in a man aged 40-49 years with primary liver carcinoma and hepatitis B virus infection. The chain combines TRBV4-3 with TRBJ2-1; D unresolved. Sequenced sample: tumor tissue from primary liver carcinoma. The CDR3 DNA is TGCCCCAGCAGCCAAGAGCCCATGGGGATGTCCTACAATGAGCAGTTCTTC. It translates to CPSSQEPMGMSYNEQFF.